The 29 T cell receptor beta chains presented below share a single source sample, sequenced in a study of memory CD4+ T cells and cytomegalovirus serostatus (dated by TCRdb to the late 2010s). Single viable CD3+CD4+CD8-CD45RO+ cells were sorted as memory CD4+ T cells on a FACSAria II. Preparation of the library involved the immunoSEQ multiplex PCR assay. In its TCRdb copy, this immuneACCESS table keeps in-frame sequences only and misses some clones. Where compared with another copy, unresolved V genes explain less than half of these, and the others have no known cause. The sample contains about 61,000 clones, 82% of them found a single time. In total, the top ten clones hold about 0.8% of the sample. The sample was memory CD4+ T cells from blood. The source is an adult in good health and CMV-seronegative.

The rearrangement uses TRBV19 and TRBJ1-3; D not certain. Germline CDR1 is LNHDA and CDR2 is SQIVND (reference sequence). The CDR3 has 16 residues. V lost 3 bases to trimming and J lost 0 bases, with 12 bases between them. Written as DNA, the CDR3 is TGTGCCAGTAGTATTCAAGGACTGCGCTCTGGAAACACCATATATTTT. Translating it yields CASSIQGLRSGNTIYF. Drawing the rest from reference TRBV19 and TRBJ1-3, the complete variable domain is DGGITQSPKYLFRKEGQNVTLSCEQNLNHDAMYWYRQDPGQGLRLIYYSQIVNDFQKGDIAEGYSVSREKKESFPLTVTSAQKNPTAFYLCASSIQGLRSGNTIYFGEGSWLTVV.

This clone was seen only a few times. The V call is TRBV14, the J call TRBJ1-5; D gene ambiguous. CDR3 length: 12 residues. Trimming shortened V by 4 bases and J by 3 bases, and 4 bases separated the two germline ends. Germline values: CDR1 SGHDN, CDR2 FVKESK. In DNA, the CDR3 is TGTGCCAGCAGCCTATACAATCAGCCCCAGCATTTT. Residues: CASSLYNQPQHF.

The chain has TRBV11-2 and TRBJ2-7; 9 nucleotides agree with TRBD2. V lost 6 bases, J lost 6 bases, and 9 bases stayed unmatched. The CDR3 has 14 amino acids. Looked up from germline, CDR1 is SGHAT and CDR2 is FQNNGV. In DNA form, the CDR3 reads TGTGCCAGCAGGGGTTTGCGGGGGGGTAGCGAGCAGTACTTC. Translating it yields CASRGLRGGSEQYF. Full variable domain (missing parts from reference TRBV11-2 and TRBJ2-7): EAGVAQSPRYKIIEKRQSVAFWCNPISGHATLYWYQQILGQGPKLLIQFQNNGVVDDSQLPKDRFSAERLKGVDSTLKIQPAKLEDSAVYLCASRGLRGGSEQYFGPGTRLTVT.

V is TRBV5-1 and J is TRBJ1-1; maybe TRBD1 (5 bases). The length of the CDR3 is 14 residues. Germline V gene sequence: CDR1 SGHRS, CDR2 YFSETQ. V lost 4 bases to trimming and J lost 0 bases, with 10 bases between them. The CDR3 sequence: CASSPGTVNTEAFF. The CDR3 coding sequence is TGCGCCAGCAGCCCTGGGACGGTGAACACTGAAGCTTTCTTT. Filled out from reference TRBV5-1 and TRBJ1-1, the complete variable domain reads KAGVTQTPRYLIKTRGQQVTLSCSPISGHRSVSWYQQTPGQGLQFLFEYFSETQRNKGNFPGRFSGRQFSNSRSEMNVSTLELGDSALYLCASSPGTVNTEAFFGQGTRLTVV.

This clone showed up just a few times. The J gene is TRBJ1-6, the V gene TRBV18; D not certain. The CDR3 totals 17 residues. Trimming took 5 bases from V and 0 from J, leaving 14 bases between them. CDR1 KGHSH and CDR2 LQKENI come from the germline V gene. The CDR3 DNA sequence: TGTGCCAGCTCAAGGAATGGCTGGGACTCCTATAATTCACCCCTCCACTTT. Amino acid sequence: CASSRNGWDSYNSPLHF. Variable domain in full (rest from reference TRBV18 and TRBJ1-6): NAGVMQNPRHLVRRRGQEARLRCSPMKGHSHVYWYRQLPEEGLKFMVYLQKENIIDESGMPKERFSAEFPKEGPSILRIQQVVRGDSAAYFCASSRNGWDSYNSPLHFGNGTRLTVT.

This chain links TRBV2 with TRBJ2-7, with D perhaps matching TRBD2 (6 bases). CDR3 length: 14 amino acids. The germline gives CDR1 SNHLY, CDR2 FYNNEI. Trimming removed 6 bases from V and 2 bases from J, with 14 bases in between. The CDR3 loop is CASRVGRSTYEQYF. In DNA, the CDR3 is TGTGCCAGCAGGGTGGGGAGGTCCACCTACGAGCAGTACTTC.

This clone was recorded once. The chain is built from TRBV5-4 and TRBJ2-5; D tentatively fits TRBD1 or TRBD2 (6 bases each). This CDR3 comprises 16 residues. The germline gives CDR1 SGHNT, CDR2 YYREEE (reference sequence). Trimming removed 2 bases from V and 5 bases from J, with 19 bases in between. This CDR3 is CASSLPKGGQWETQYF. CDR3 nucleotides: TGTGCCAGCAGCTTACCTAAGGGGGGCCAATGGGAGACCCAGTACTTC.

The chain is built from TRBV6-1 and TRBJ2-7; D unresolved. There are 14 residues in the CDR3. Trimming took 4 bases from V and 4 from J, leaving 14 bases between them. Per germline, CDR1 MNHNS and CDR2 SASEGT. The chain's CDR3 is CASSGYSSGYEQYF. CDR3 nucleotides: TGTGCCAGCAGTGGATACTCTTCCGGGTACGAGCAGTACTTC.

This clone was seen only once. J is TRBJ1-1 and V is TRBV28, with 8 bases matching TRBD1. The ends lost 3 bases at V and 2 bases at J; junction bases unmatched: 5. Germline CDR1 reads MDHEN; CDR2 reads SYDVKM. There are 15 residues in the CDR3. This CDR3 is CASSFHGQGNTEAFF. Here the CDR3 DNA reads TGTGCCAGCAGTTTCCACGGACAGGGAAACACTGAAGCTTTCTTT. Looking up the rest from reference TRBV28 and TRBJ1-1 gives the full variable domain: DVKVTQSSRYLVKRTGEKVFLECVQDMDHENMFWYRQDPGLGLRLIYFSYDVKMKEKGDIPEGYSVSREKKERFSLILESASTNQTSMYLCASSFHGQGNTEAFFGQGTRLTVV.

The V call is TRBV19, the J call TRBJ1-2; D possibly corresponds to TRBD1 (5 bases). The CDR3 has 16 amino acids. CDR1 and CDR2 from the germline V gene are LNHDA and SQIVND (reference sequence). The V and J ends lost 4 bases and 4 bases respectively, with 19 bases between them. CDR3 DNA sequence: TGTGCCAGTAGTACCCACGCTTCAGGGACCGCCTATGGCTACACCTTC. Residues: CASSTHASGTAYGYTF.

Comment on this clone: Different DNA sequences within this sample yield the same CDR3. This chain links TRBV6-1 with TRBJ1-5; no firm D call. CDR3 length: 12 amino acids. Trimming removed 1 base at V and 2 bases at J, with 0 bases between. Germline-derived CDR1 and CDR2 are MNHNS and SASEGT. The CDR3 bases are TGTGCCAGCAGTGAAGGCAATCAGCCCCAGCATTTT. Its protein product is CASSEGNQPQHF.

The rearrangement links TRBV10-3 to TRBJ2-7; 12 nucleotides match TRBD2. Germline trimming cut 7 bases from V and 3 bases from J; bases unmatched to any gene: 7. Germline lookup yields CDR1 ENHRY and CDR2 SYGVKD. The CDR3 consists of 15 residues. The chain's CDR3 is CAIKGTSGLLYEQYF. CDR3 DNA: TGTGCCATCAAAGGGACTAGCGGGCTGCTCTACGAGCAGTACTTC.

This clone was picked up a small number of times. The chain uses TRBV12-5 and TRBJ2-1, with D perhaps matching TRBD1 (6 bases). Germline CDR1 reads LGHNT; CDR2 reads FRNRAP. The CDR3 spans 15 residues. Trimming stripped 6 bases from V and 1 base from J, with 13 bases between. In DNA form, the CDR3 reads TGTGCTAGTGGCCTGCAGGGGAGTTCCTACAATGAGCAGTTCTTC. Its protein is CASGLQGSSYNEQFF.

The chain links TRBV25-1 to TRBJ2-5; perhaps TRBD2 as D (7 bases). V shed 5 bases and J shed 4 bases, with 17 bases lying between them. This CDR3 is built from 15 residues. Germline V CDR1 and CDR2: MGHDK, SYGVNS. Here the CDR3 reads CASSRRGGDGETQYF. CDR3 nucleotides: TGTGCCAGCAGTCGTAGGGGGGGAGACGGAGAGACCCAGTACTTC.

The V and J genes are TRBV11-1 and TRBJ2-4, with TRBD1 matching 11 bases. This CDR3 has 16 amino acids. V trimming: 1 base; J trimming: 9 bases; junction bases outside the gene matches: 8. Germline V gene sequence: CDR1 SGHAT, CDR2 FQDESV (reference sequence). The CDR3 loop reads CASSLGGTGGRGIQYF. CDR3 nucleotides: TGTGCCAGCAGCTTAGGGGGGACAGGGGGGCGAGGCATTCAGTACTTC.

This clone was counted once. The V and J genes are TRBV7-6 and TRBJ1-1; no reliable D call. The V end lost 5 bases, the J end lost 3 bases, and 16 bases lay between the germline ends. The CDR3 runs 15 residues. The germline CDR1 and CDR2 sequences are SGHVS and FNYEAQ. The CDR3: CASSPLPEGYTEAFF. CDR3 sequence (DNA): TGTGCCAGCAGCCCACTCCCAGAGGGTTACACTGAAGCTTTCTTT.

V and J are TRBV6-5 and TRBJ1-3; D gene unclear. CDR3 length equals 11 residues. Trimming stripped 2 bases from V and 8 bases from J, with 4 bases between. The V gene's germline CDR1 is MNHEY and CDR2 SVGAGI. CDR3 coding DNA: TGTGCCAGCAGTTACCGGGACACCATATATTTT. This encodes CASSYRDTIYF.

The chain is built from TRBV11-2 and TRBJ1-5; 8 bases are a match to TRBD1. With 5 bases clipped from V and 9 bases from J, the junction kept 6 bases outside the gene matches. Per germline, CDR1 SGHAT and CDR2 FQNNGV. The CDR3 spans 13 residues. The CDR3 DNA reads as TGTGCCAGCAGCCAAGGACAGGGCCGGCCCCAGCATTTT. Amino acids: CASSQGQGRPQHF. Looking up the rest from reference TRBV11-2 and TRBJ1-5 gives the full variable domain: EAGVAQSPRYKIIEKRQSVAFWCNPISGHATLYWYQQILGQGPKLLIQFQNNGVVDDSQLPKDRFSAERLKGVDSTLKIQPAKLEDSAVYLCASSQGQGRPQHFGDGTRLSIL.

The CDR3 loop is CASSPAAGVETQYF. The CDR3 DNA reads TGCGCCAGCAGCCCGGCAGCGGGGGTGGAGACCCAGTACTTC. This chain uses TRBV5-1 with TRBJ2-5, with 8 bases identical to TRBD2. Trimming at V came to 4 bases and at J to 5 bases, leaving 7 bases not matched to a gene. Germline V gene lookup returns CDR1 SGHRS and CDR2 YFSETQ. This CDR3 is built from 14 residues. The whole variable domain, filled in from reference TRBV5-1 and TRBJ2-5, reads KAGVTQTPRYLIKTRGQQVTLSCSPISGHRSVSWYQQTPGQGLQFLFEYFSETQRNKGNFPGRFSGRQFSNSRSEMNVSTLELGDSALYLCASSPAAGVETQYFGPGTRLLVL.

The genes are TRBV28 and TRBJ1-4; D is possibly TRBD1 (5 bases). Trimming took 5 bases from V and 10 from J, leaving 14 bases between them. Germline V gene data show CDR1 as MDHEN and CDR2 as SYDVKM. The CDR3 runs 13 residues. This CDR3 reads CASSPGTLGKLFF. Written as DNA, the CDR3 is TGTGCCAGCAGTCCGGGGACGTTGGGAAAACTGTTTTTT.

This clone was seen more than once but under ten times. This sequence joins TRBV4-1 and TRBJ1-1; TRBD1 is a possible D gene (6 bases). The germline V gene encodes CDR1 MGHRA and CDR2 YSYEKL. This CDR3 comprises 14 residues. Between the trimmed V and J ends, which lost 6 bases and 3 bases, there was a span of 14 bases. CDR3: CASRNRVSDTEAFF. In DNA form, the CDR3 reads TGCGCCAGCAGGAACAGGGTCTCAGACACTGAAGCTTTCTTT.

This clone was seen more than once but under ten times. The chain has TRBV29-1 and TRBJ1-1; no clear D gene. Trimming shortened V by 4 bases and J by 2 bases, and 5 bases separated the two germline ends. Germline lookup yields CDR1 SQVTM and CDR2 ANQGSEA. The CDR3 extends over 11 amino acids. The DNA of the CDR3 is TGCAGCGTTGGAGATAACACTGAAGCTTTCTTT. This translates into CSVGDNTEAFF.

The genes are TRBV6-6 and TRBJ2-1; tentatively, D is TRBD1 (6 bases). This CDR3 contains 15 residues. Trimming stripped 2 bases from V and 7 bases from J, with 15 bases between. Looked up from germline, CDR1 is MNHNY and CDR2 is SVGAGI (reference sequence). CDR3 residues: CASSYLGGGRNEQFF. In DNA, the CDR3 is TGTGCCAGCAGTTACCTAGGGGGTGGAAGAAATGAGCAGTTCTTC.

The V and J genes are TRBV30 and TRBJ2-7; D may correspond to TRBD1 or TRBD2 (5 bases each). V was pared by 4 bases and J by 2 bases, with 15 bases between. The V gene's germline CDR1 is GTSNPN and CDR2 SVGIG (reference sequence). The CDR3 sequence is 14 residues long. CDR3: CAWTRFSGPYEQYF. As DNA, the CDR3 is TGTGCCTGGACCCGGTTTTCGGGGCCCTACGAGCAGTACTTC.

The chain joins TRBV28 to TRBJ2-2, with D possibly matching TRBD2 (6 bases). The V gene lost 5 bases and the J gene lost 2 bases, with 18 bases spanning the gap. The CDR3 is made up of 17 amino acids. CDR1 is MDHEN, CDR2 SYDVKM, per germline. This CDR3 is CASSGGGGLTNTGELFF. The CDR3 DNA sequence: TGTGCCAGCAGTGGCGGAGGCGGACTAACCAACACCGGGGAGCTGTTTTTT.

The rearrangement links TRBV12-5 to TRBJ2-1; D uncertain. V was pared by 0 bases and J by 5 bases, with 23 bases between. Looked up from germline, CDR1 is LGHNT and CDR2 is FRNRAP. The CDR3 spans 19 residues. The CDR3 nucleotides read TGTGCTAGTGGTTTGGTACGGGTCGGAGACACCGATTCGAACAATGAGCAGTTCTTC. Translated, it gives CASGLVRVGDTDSNNEQFF. Full variable domain (remainder filled in from reference TRBV12-5 and TRBJ2-1): DARVTQTPRHKVTEMGQEVTMRCQPILGHNTVFWYRQTMMQGLELLAYFRNRAPLDDSGMPKDRFSAEMPDATLATLKIQPSEPRDSAVYFCASGLVRVGDTDSNNEQFFGPGTRLTVL.

CDR3 DNA sequence: TGTGCCAGCAAAGGGGGGAGTGGAAACACTGAAGCTTTCTTT. Its translation is CASKGGSGNTEAFF. The chain employs TRBV27 and TRBJ1-1, with D possibly being TRBD1 (6 bases). This CDR3 spans 14 amino acids. V lost 7 bases and J lost 2, with 14 bases in between. Germline CDR1 MNHEY, CDR2 SMNVEV (reference sequence).

The rearrangement joins TRBV6-5 to TRBJ2-3; D may match TRBD1 or TRBD2 (6 bases each). V was trimmed by 2 bases and J by 8 bases, leaving 11 bases between them. The CDR3 loop spans 13 amino acids. Germline loops: CDR1 MNHEY, CDR2 SVGAGI. CDR3 in amino acids: CASSYGGLGTQYF. The CDR3 DNA is TGTGCCAGCAGTTACGGGGGGCTGGGTACGCAGTATTTT.

V and J are TRBV28 and TRBJ2-7; 10 positions match TRBD1. Germline V CDR1 and CDR2: MDHEN, SYDVKM. V dropped 4 bases and J dropped 3; count of bases not matched to a gene: 9. This CDR3 spans 16 amino acids. DNA of the CDR3: TGTGCCAGCAGTTCGCCGCCGGGACAGGGGCTCTACGAGCAGTACTTC. Protein: CASSSPPGQGLYEQYF.